Below, one TCR beta chain is given with its context. Antigen unknown. The junction differs from germline at one of its ends, possibly a read error. Clones were read by immunoSEQ multiplex PCR, and TCRdb kept only the in-frame ones, dropping some. Counted here are some 120,000 clones, over 75% occurring once; the ten biggest clones make up 2.5% to 3%. Germline V gives CDR1 SGHNT, CDR2 YYREEE (reference sequence). This CDR3 has 13 residues. The sample belongs to a study of T cell responses to AZD1222 COVID-19 vaccine. Study-level information: Second-dose groups at about 4 or about 12 weeks were pooled. The study, taken as a whole, reports: Most donors were white British, females outnumbered males, and clonal diversity was possibly underestimated. Reports indicate that nearly half of spike-specific TCRs are directed at unmutated variant regions. With two AZD1222 doses given, Spike-specific TCR breadth and depth both rose.

This specimen consisted of peripheral blood, obtained on day 0 of AZD1222 vaccination. V gene TRBV5-4 combines with J gene TRBJ1-2; tentatively, D is TRBD1 (5 bases). The receptor was derived from an adult in good health. CDR3 nucleotide sequence: TGTGCCAGCACCTTGGGGGCTAACTATGGCTACACCTTC. It codes for CASTLGANYGYTF. The full variable domain, completed using reference TRBV5-4 and TRBJ1-2, is ETGVTQSPTHLIKTRGQQVTLRCSSQSGHNTVSWYQQALGQGPQFIFQYYREEENGRGNFPPRFSGLQFPNYSSELNVNALELDDSALYLCASTLGANYGYTFGSGTRLTVV.